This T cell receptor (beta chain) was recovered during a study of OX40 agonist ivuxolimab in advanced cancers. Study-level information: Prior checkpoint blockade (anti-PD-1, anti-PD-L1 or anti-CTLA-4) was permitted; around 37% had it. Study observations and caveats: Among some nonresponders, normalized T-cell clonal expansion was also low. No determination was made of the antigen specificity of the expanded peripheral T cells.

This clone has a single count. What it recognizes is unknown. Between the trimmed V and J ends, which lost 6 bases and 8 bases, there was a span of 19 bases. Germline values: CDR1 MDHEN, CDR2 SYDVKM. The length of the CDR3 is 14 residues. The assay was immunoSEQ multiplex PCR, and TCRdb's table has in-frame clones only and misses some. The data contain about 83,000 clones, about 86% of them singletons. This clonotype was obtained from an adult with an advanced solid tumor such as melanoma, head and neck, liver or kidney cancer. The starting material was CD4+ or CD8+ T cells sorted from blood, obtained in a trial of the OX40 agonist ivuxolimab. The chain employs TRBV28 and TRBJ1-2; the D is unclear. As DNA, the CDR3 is TGTGCCAGCAGAGCGAGGCGTTGGAGCGAAGGCTACACCTTC. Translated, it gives CASRARRWSEGYTF.